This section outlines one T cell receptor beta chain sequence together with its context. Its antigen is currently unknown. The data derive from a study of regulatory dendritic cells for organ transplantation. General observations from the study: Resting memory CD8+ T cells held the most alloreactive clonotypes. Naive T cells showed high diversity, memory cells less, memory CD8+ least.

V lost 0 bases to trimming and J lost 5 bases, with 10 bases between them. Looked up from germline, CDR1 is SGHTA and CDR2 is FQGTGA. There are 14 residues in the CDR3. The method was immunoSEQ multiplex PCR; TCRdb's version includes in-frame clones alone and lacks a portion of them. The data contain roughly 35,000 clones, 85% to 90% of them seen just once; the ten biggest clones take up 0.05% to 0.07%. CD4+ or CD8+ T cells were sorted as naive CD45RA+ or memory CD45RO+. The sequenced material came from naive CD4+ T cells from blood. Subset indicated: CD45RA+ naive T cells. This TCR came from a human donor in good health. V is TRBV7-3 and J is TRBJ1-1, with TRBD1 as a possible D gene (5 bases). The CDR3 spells CASSLTSGLTEAFF. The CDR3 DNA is TGTGCCAGCAGCTTAACTTCAGGGTTAACTGAAGCTTTCTTT.